Presented here are 20 T cell receptor beta chains from one specimen sequenced in a study of control samples from healthy donors and cancer patients. The table came from immunoSEQ multiplex PCR; TCRdb's copy has only in-frame clones and leaves some out. The sample yields about 120,000 clones, nearly 95% seen once. The sequenced sample consisted of blood. These receptors were taken from a man in his thirties or forties in good health.

The chain employs TRBV9 and TRBJ1-2; D gene unclear. The germline V gene has CDR1 SGDLS and CDR2 YYNGEE. V shed 3 bases and J shed 0 bases, with 9 bases lying between them. The CDR3 is 14 amino acids. The CDR3 bases are TGTGCCAGCAGCGACAGCAAAGCTAACTATGGCTACACCTTC. Translating it yields CASSDSKANYGYTF.

V gene TRBV5-8 combines with J gene TRBJ1-1; unclear D gene. The CDR3 consists of 11 residues. Trimming removed 4 bases at V and 6 bases at J, with 7 bases between. CDR1 and CDR2 (germline): SGHTS, YDEGEE. The CDR3, as DNA: TGTGCCAGCAGCCGCAGAGCTGAAGCTTTCTTT. Translating gives CASSRRAEAFF.

This sequence joins TRBV19 and TRBJ1-5; D gene ambiguous. The CDR3 has 15 amino acids. The V end lost 6 bases, the J end lost 2 bases, and 14 bases lay between the germline ends. Germline-derived CDR1 and CDR2 are LNHDA and SQIVND (reference sequence). The CDR3 spells CASSLAGFGNQPQHF. CDR3 in DNA: TGTGCCAGTAGCCTCGCGGGCTTTGGCAATCAGCCCCAGCATTTT.

V is TRBV5-4 and J is TRBJ2-3, with D perhaps TRBD2 (5 bases). Germline V CDR1 and CDR2: SGHNT, YYREEE (reference sequence). This CDR3 has 16 residues. V shed 0 bases and J shed 2 bases, with 13 bases lying between them. The CDR3 DNA reads TGTGCCAGCAGCTTGGTGAGTGGAGGTTTCACAGATACGCAGTATTTT. The encoded protein is CASSLVSGGFTDTQYF.

This clone was seen a few times. The CDR3 loop reads CASSHSGAPYNEQFF. The DNA for the CDR3 is TGCGCCAGCAGCCATAGCGGAGCGCCCTACAATGAGCAGTTCTTC. This chain connects TRBV5-1 to TRBJ2-1; D might be TRBD2 (6 bases). This CDR3 comprises 15 residues. The germline V and J ends were trimmed by 4 bases and 2 bases, with 13 bases remaining between them. Germline V lookup: CDR1 SGHRS, CDR2 YFSETQ.

DNA for the CDR3: TGTGCCAGCAGTTTTGTAGTGAACTCTCTAGAGGAGCAGTACTTC. Amino acids: CASSFVVNSLEEQYF. The chain combines TRBV27 with TRBJ2-7; D gene unclear. The V gene's germline CDR1 is MNHEY and CDR2 SMNVEV (reference sequence). The CDR3 has 15 amino acids. The V gene lost 3 bases and the J gene lost 7 bases, with 19 bases spanning the gap.

The chain joins TRBV28 to TRBJ1-2; D is possibly TRBD1 (6 bases). This CDR3 spans 14 amino acids. The germline V gene encodes CDR1 MDHEN and CDR2 SYDVKM. With 4 bases removed from V and 4 bases from J, the gap between germline ends came to 13 bases. This CDR3 is CASSWKGGLYGYTF. The CDR3 region has the DNA TGTGCCAGCAGTTGGAAGGGGGGGCTCTATGGCTACACCTTC.

V is TRBV5-1 and J is TRBJ1-1, with TRBD1 matching over 7 bases. This CDR3 has 15 amino acids. The germline V gene encodes CDR1 SGHRS and CDR2 YFSETQ. The V segment lost 6 bases and the J segment 4 bases; nucleotides outside the gene matches: 12. Written as DNA, the CDR3 is TGCGCCAGCAACGAGAGGAGGGGGCGCGGCACTGAAGCTTTCTTT. This codes for CASNERRGRGTEAFF.

The chain recombines TRBV7-7 with TRBJ2-3; 10 nucleotides match TRBD2. V gave up 5 bases and J gave up 1 base; unmatched junction bases: 12. CDR1 and CDR2 from the germline V gene are SSHAT and FNYEAQ (reference sequence). The CDR3 extends over 18 amino acids. The CDR3 region has the DNA TGTGCCAGCAGCCCTAGCGGCCTCAGCGGGGGGGGCACAGATACGCAGTATTTT. It specifies CASSPSGLSGGGTDTQYF.

The chain recombines TRBV2 with TRBJ1-1; D is unclear. Germline CDR1 is SNHLY and CDR2 is FYNNEI. Deletions cut 2 bases from V and 8 bases from J, with 9 bases between. This CDR3 is 12 amino acids long. CDR3 in amino acids: CASSEIAREAFF. The CDR3 DNA reads as TGTGCCAGCAGTGAAATCGCCAGAGAAGCTTTCTTT.

This chain joins TRBV12-5 and TRBJ2-7; TRBD2 aligns across 10 bases. This CDR3 contains 17 residues. From germline, CDR1 is LGHNT and CDR2 FRNRAP. The junction had 9 bases not matched to a gene; V was cut back by 2 bases and J by 2 bases. The CDR3 protein is CASGLLSTSGPTYEQYV. For the CDR3, the DNA is TGTGCTAGTGGTTTGCTCTCGACTAGCGGGCCAACCTACGAGCAGTACGTC.

The CDR3 sequence: CASWGGDRGADTQYF. The CDR3 bases are TGTGCCAGCTGGGGTGGAGACAGGGGCGCAGATACGCAGTATTTT. The chain links TRBV2 to TRBJ2-3; TRBD1 aligns across 8 bases. Trimming cost V 8 bases and J 4 bases; bases outside gene matches: 11. Germline loops: CDR1 SNHLY, CDR2 FYNNEI. CDR3 length: 15 residues.

The chain links TRBV27 to TRBJ2-7; 13 nucleotides line up with TRBD2. The V segment lost 5 bases and the J segment 4 bases; nucleotides outside the gene matches: 5. The CDR3 covers 15 residues. CDR1 is MNHEY and CDR2 is SMNVEV in the germline V gene (reference sequence). The CDR3 protein is CASSPGLAGMYEQYV. The CDR3 bases are TGTGCCAGCAGTCCGGGACTAGCGGGGATGTACGAGCAGTACGTC.

The genes are TRBV2 and TRBJ1-5; 10 positions agree with TRBD1. V lost 3 bases to trimming and J lost 7 bases; unmatched junction nucleotides: 18. CDR1 SNHLY and CDR2 FYNNEI come from the germline V gene. This CDR3 is built from 19 residues. CDR3 region: CASSDWGQGIVGVGQPQHF. CDR3 coding DNA: TGTGCCAGCAGTGACTGGGGACAGGGGATTGTCGGAGTAGGGCAGCCCCAGCATTTT.

The chain joins TRBV7-3 to TRBJ1-3, with D maybe TRBD1 (6 bases). The germline V gene encodes CDR1 SGHTA and CDR2 FQGTGA. With 5 bases removed from V and 3 bases from J, the gap between germline ends came to 8 bases. There are 13 residues in the CDR3. The CDR3 region is CASSGGHGNTIYF. In nucleotides, the CDR3 is TGTGCCAGCAGCGGGGGGCATGGAAACACCATATATTTT.

The CDR3 sequence is CSASDRGLGTEAFF. CDR3 DNA sequence: TGCAGTGCTAGTGACAGGGGGCTGGGCACTGAAGCTTTCTTT. The chain joins TRBV20-1 to TRBJ1-1; the match to TRBD1 covers 10 bases. Trimming cost V 3 bases and J 4 bases; bases outside gene matches: 5. The CDR3 loop spans 14 amino acids. Germline lookup yields CDR1 DFQATT and CDR2 SNEGSKA (reference sequence).

J is TRBJ2-3 and V is TRBV5-1; weak D call: TRBD2 (6 bases). Trimming took 5 bases from V and 6 from J, leaving 19 bases between them. CDR1 SGHRS and CDR2 YFSETQ come from the germline V gene. The CDR3 consists of 15 residues. In DNA, the CDR3 is TGCGCCAGCAGGGGCTCACTTACCGGAGGGGATACGCAGTATTTT. It translates to CASRGSLTGGDTQYF.

With regard to this clone: The junction differs from germline at one of its ends, possibly a read error. Distinct nucleotide sequences in the sample also encode this CDR3. The genes are TRBV19 and TRBJ1-1; D is possibly TRBD1 (5 bases). Germline CDR1 LNHDA, CDR2 SQIVND (reference sequence). The CDR3 contains 12 residues. CDR3 coding DNA: TGTGCCAGTGGCAGGGCTAACACTGAAGCCTTCTTT. Translation gives CASGRANTEAFF.

CDR3 sequence: CATRPPRQPYEQYV. The DNA for the CDR3 is TGTGCCACTCGACCCCCCAGGCAGCCATACGAGCAGTACGTC. The genes are TRBV27 and TRBJ2-7; D gene uncertain. Per the germline V gene, CDR1 is MNHEY and CDR2 is SMNVEV (reference sequence). V was cut by 10 bases and J by 4 bases, with 20 bases left in between. CDR3 size: 14 residues.

The chain has TRBV27 and TRBJ2-6; 7 nucleotides agree with TRBD2. V trimming: 3 bases; J trimming: 2 bases; junction bases outside the gene matches: 7. CDR1 is MNHEY, CDR2 SMNVEV, per germline (reference sequence). The CDR3 spans 17 residues. The CDR3 coding sequence is TGTGCCAGCAGTTTTGACTGGCGGGGGACTGGGGCCAACGTCCTGACTTTC. It translates to CASSFDWRGTGANVLTF.